These 10 T cell receptor beta chains originate from one sample sequenced in a study of post-analysis software for immune sequencing data. Study observations and caveats: Controls showed lower frequencies than patients for a few TRBV segments, and TRBV5-6, TRBV5-1 and TRBV20-1 were among these.

Built from TCR beta cDNA, the libraries had unique molecular identifiers in them. TCRdb re-called the PCR reads through MiXCR, storing one row per CDR3 protein. The sample yields some 800,000 distinct CDR3 sequences, roughly 50% seen once. No antigen is known for these receptors. The specimen was blood. Receptors originate from a girl aged 10 to 17 with multiple sclerosis.

This chain uses TRBV7-9 with TRBJ1-4, with TRBD1 matching 8 bases. Germline V gene lookup returns CDR1 SEHNR and CDR2 FQNEAQ (reference sequence). The CDR3 has 12 amino acids. Losses at the gene ends were 3 bases for V and 12 bases for J; bases not matched to a gene: 3. CDR3 DNA sequence: TGTGCCAGCAGCTTGCCAGGGGGCCAACTGTTTTTT. Translated: CASSLPGGQLFF. Looking up the rest from reference TRBV7-9 and TRBJ1-4 gives the full variable domain: DTGVSQNPRHKITKRGQNVTFRCDPISEHNRLYWYRQTLGQGPEFLTYFQNEAQLEKSRLLSDRFSAERPKGSFSTLEIQRTEQGDSAMYLCASSLPGGQLFFGSGTQLSVL.

This clonotype was picked up a small number of times. The V gene is TRBV5-1, the J gene TRBJ2-7; TRBD2 matches at 9 bases. The J segment lost 1 base and the V segment lost 0 bases, leaving 5 bases of the junction unmatched. In germline, CDR1 is SGHRS, CDR2 YFSETQ. CDR3 length equals 16 residues. CDR3 region: CASSLVGSGSSYEQYF. CDR3 coding DNA: TGCGCCAGCAGCTTGGTGGGTAGCGGGAGTTCCTACGAGCAGTACTTC.

On this clonotype: The junction and the germline gene differ at one end; a read error may be behind it. The V call is TRBV5-1, the J call TRBJ2-1; D is ambiguous. The CDR3 is 12 amino acids. Germline CDR1 SGHRS, CDR2 YFSETQ. CDR3 protein: CTSTLSFNEQFF. CDR3 bases: TGCACCAGCACCTTAAGCTTCAATGAGCAGTTCTTC.

The V and J genes are TRBV11-2 and TRBJ1-2; D is unresolved. The CDR3 contains 13 residues. Trimming took off 5 bases at V and 4 bases at J, with 11 bases between the two ends. In germline, CDR1 is SGHAT, CDR2 FQNNGV. The CDR3: CASSPLDPYGYTF. DNA for the CDR3: TGTGCCAGCAGCCCTCTAGACCCCTATGGCTACACCTTC.

The chain combines TRBV4-2 with TRBJ2-3, with no clear D. Germline V gene sequence: CDR1 LGHNA, CDR2 YNFKEQ. This CDR3 comprises 16 residues. V lost 4 bases to trimming and J lost 3 bases, with 17 bases between them. The CDR3, as DNA: TGTGCCAGCAGCCGCACACCCAGTGTAAGGACAGATACGCAGTATTTT. Translated, it gives CASSRTPSVRTDTQYF.

This clonotype turned up a few times. The chain uses TRBV15 and TRBJ2-7; the match to TRBD2 covers 14 bases. Germline CDR1 reads LNHNV; CDR2 reads YYDKDF (reference sequence). CDR3 size: 17 residues. The J segment lost 3 bases and the V segment lost 1 base, leaving 5 bases of the junction unmatched. The chain's CDR3 is CATSRGGGLAGVYEQYF. CDR3 DNA: TGTGCCACCAGCAGAGGGGGGGGACTAGCGGGAGTCTACGAGCAGTACTTC.

This clonotype occurred a few times. The V and J genes are TRBV28 and TRBJ2-4, with a possible D match to TRBD2 (6 bases). Gene TRBJ2-7 matches the end of the DNA better, so the J call may be wrong. Germline V gene data show CDR1 as MDHEN and CDR2 as SYDVKM. The CDR3 extends over 15 amino acids. CDR3 loop: CASSNLRTTNYEQYF. In DNA, the CDR3 is TGTGCCAGCAGTAACCTGAGGACTACTAATTACGAGCAGTACTTC.

This chain joins TRBV4-3 and TRBJ2-5; D remains ambiguous. This CDR3 is 13 amino acids long. V was shortened by 1 base and J by 11 bases, with 14 bases between the two germline ends. Looked up from germline, CDR1 is LGHNA and CDR2 is YSLEER. CDR3 sequence (DNA): TGCGCCAGCAGCCAAGGGACGGCGTTCAGACAGTACTTC. Translating gives CASSQGTAFRQYF.

This chain uses TRBV30 with TRBJ1-1, with D uncertain. The CDR3 contains 14 residues. Germline lookup yields CDR1 GTSNPN and CDR2 SVGIG (reference sequence). V shed 4 bases and J shed 2 bases, with 14 bases lying between them. CDR3 in amino acids: CAWIVGRRNTEAFF. CDR3 coding DNA: TGTGCCTGGATTGTAGGGCGGCGTAACACTGAAGCTTTCTTT.

This clonotype was seen ten or more times. V usage is TRBV20-1 and J usage is TRBJ1-4; D is possibly TRBD1 (6 bases). This CDR3 contains 13 residues. Germline CDR1 DFQATT, CDR2 SNEGSKA (reference sequence). V lost 3 bases, J lost 6 bases, and 11 bases lay in between. CDR3: CSARGARDEKLFF. The CDR3 coding sequence is TGCAGTGCTAGGGGGGCTCGGGATGAAAAACTGTTTTTT.